This T cell receptor beta chain was found in a study of T cell repertoires in cytomegalovirus infection (dated by TCRdb to between 2019 and 2020). Turning to the overall study: The HLA type of each donor mattered for the analysis, because public TCR beta signatures pointed to carriage of CMV infection along with the matching HLA type.

As to this clonotype: There is no known antigen for this receptor. Per-base quality was not reported, and no clone a single base away is much larger than it.

Results the study describes overall, beyond this receptor: Carriers of CMV infection plus the relevant HLA type were discriminated by the cumulative frequency of public TCR beta family members in the study cohort and in an independent 352-donor cohort. In the ex vivo response, HLA-C-restricted CMV-specific TCR beta clonotypes were dominant, and in two of eight donors the single most frequent clonotype came from this HLA-C-restricted group.

The listed sequencing device is Illumina HiSeq 1500. The raw public reads went through TCRdb reprocessing: fastp at Q25, MiXCR clone calling, in-frame beta chains kept. Each CDR3 protein gets just one entry, which takes the most common genes and DNA from the rows behind it. This sample is represented by 250,000 to 300,000 distinct CDR3 sequences; roughly a quarter of them were singletons. The ten largest clones represent 14% of the sample. The germline V gene sets CDR1 to SQVTM and CDR2 to ANQGSEA. The CDR3 runs 17 residues from the cysteine to the phenylalanine. CDR3 DNA is the only sequence kept; it has 51 bases, read in frame from the first base.

The sequenced material came from PBMCs. The clonotype comes from a human donor in good health (CMV status not recorded). Some clones in this sample may be carry-over from other donors' samples. The V gene is TRBV29-1 and the J gene is TRBJ2-1; 10 nucleotides in the junction match TRBD2. The nucleotide sequence reads as follows: TGCCCGGCGGCTAGCGGGAGTACCCCACGGTGCTACAATGAGCAGTTCTTC. It translates as CPAASGSTPRCYNEQFF.